These 26 T cell receptor beta chains came from one sample sequenced in a study of blood T cell repertoires in COVID-19. Produced via immunoSEQ multiplex PCR; TCRdb's table is partial and in-frame only. The sample has some 260,000 clones, about 86% seen once; the top ten hold under 1.5%. Sequencing input: peripheral blood. The receptors shown here come from a man older than 75 with acute or convalescent COVID-19.

The J gene is TRBJ1-1, the V gene TRBV29-1, with 10 bases that match TRBD1. Germline V gene lookup returns CDR1 SQVTM and CDR2 ANQGSEA. This CDR3 is built from 16 residues. The trim removed 5 bases at V and 4 bases at J, leaving 13 bases unmatched. The CDR3 DNA sequence: TGCAGCGTTTCCGGGACAGGGGCTTTAGTAAGCACTGAAGCTTTCTTT. It encodes CSVSGTGALVSTEAFF.

This clone has only one observation. This chain connects TRBV21-1 to TRBJ1-2; the table's TRBD1 call for D was not verified on the DNA. TRBV21-1 is marked as a pseudogene. The CDR3 has 14 amino acids. The CDR3: CASSTLGQDSSYTF. In nucleotides, the CDR3 is TGTGCCAGCAGCACCTTGGGACAGGATTCATCATACACCTTC.

This rearrangement joins TRBV7-6 to TRBJ2-4; 11 nucleotides agree with TRBD2. The trim removed 0 bases at V and 0 bases at J, leaving 16 bases unmatched. This CDR3 region has 22 residues. CDR1 and CDR2 (germline): SGHVS, FNYEAQ. The CDR3 DNA sequence: TGTGCCAGCAGCTTAGCTTCTGGTCCTAGCGGGAGGCCCTGCCTAGCCAAAAACATTCAGTACTTC. As protein: CASSLASGPSGRPCLAKNIQYF.

This chain connects TRBV7-2 to TRBJ1-5, with a weak D call TRBD1 (5 bases). This CDR3 contains 13 residues. CDR1 is SGHTA and CDR2 is FQGNSA in the germline V gene. Deletions cut 2 bases from V and 7 bases from J, with 9 bases between. The CDR3 protein is CASSLQGTQPQHF. The CDR3 coding sequence is TGTGCCAGCAGCTTACAGGGAACGCAGCCCCAGCATTTT.

This clone was detected a few times. The V gene is TRBV6-5, the J gene TRBJ1-1; TRBD1 matches at 9 bases. The CDR3 consists of 15 residues. V was clipped by 6 bases and J by 1 base; unmatched bases: 6. The V gene's germline CDR1 is MNHEY and CDR2 SVGAGI. CDR3 amino acids: CASSKDRGGNTEAFF. CDR3 DNA sequence: TGTGCCAGCAGCAAGGACAGGGGAGGGAACACTGAAGCTTTCTTT.

The genes are TRBV10-3 and TRBJ2-7, with D perhaps TRBD2 (6 bases). Germline lookup yields CDR1 ENHRY and CDR2 SYGVKD. CDR3 length equals 15 residues. Trimming pared 4 bases from V and 0 bases from J, leaving 13 bases between. CDR3 DNA sequence: TGTGCCATCAGTGGCGGGACTCCCGACTCCTACGAGCAGTACTTC. Translation gives CAISGGTPDSYEQYF.

J is TRBJ1-2 and V is TRBV25-1; no reliable D call. The ends were cut back, 6 bases at V and 1 base at J, with 9 bases in the middle. This CDR3 has 13 residues. CDR1 and CDR2 (germline): MGHDK, SYGVNS. For the CDR3, the DNA is TGTGCCAGCAGGCAGGATCTTAACTATGGCTACACCTTC. Translating it yields CASRQDLNYGYTF.

This clone was seen a handful of times. The V and J genes are TRBV11-3 and TRBJ2-3, with TRBD2 matching 13 bases. J gave up 6 bases and V 5 bases, and 14 bases lay outside the gene matches. In germline, CDR1 is SGHNT, CDR2 YENEEA. This CDR3 has 18 amino acids. CDR3 amino acids: CASSPSPGTSGDGDTQYF. CDR3 bases: TGTGCCAGCAGCCCTTCCCCCGGGACTAGCGGGGATGGGGATACGCAGTATTTT.

This clone was observed a single time. This chain joins TRBV6-5 and TRBJ1-2; possible D gene TRBD1, 5 bases. The V gene lost 5 bases and the J gene lost 3 bases, with 10 bases spanning the gap. Germline CDR1 MNHEY, CDR2 SVGAGI. This CDR3 has 13 amino acids. The CDR3 here is CASSMGGDYGYTF. The CDR3 bases are TGTGCCAGCAGTATGGGGGGGGACTATGGCTACACCTTC.

This sequence joins TRBV12-3 or TRBV12-4 and TRBJ2-7; the D is unclear. V was clipped by 5 bases and J by 6 bases, with 11 bases between them. There are 12 residues in the CDR3. CDR3 sequence reads: CASSPPFGEQYF. As DNA, the CDR3 is TGTGCCAGCAGTCCGCCGTTCGGCGAGCAGTACTTC.

The DNA of the CDR3 is TGTGCCAGCAGTCGGAGTTTGAGCAATCAGCCCCAGCATTTT. Encoded protein: CASSRSLSNQPQHF. The V and J genes are TRBV6-2 or TRBV6-3 and TRBJ1-5; D gene ambiguous. CDR1 MNHEY and CDR2 SVGEGT come from the germline V gene. The CDR3 length is 14 residues. Trimming took 5 bases from V and 1 from J, leaving 9 bases between them.

The genes are TRBV5-1 and TRBJ2-1, with TRBD2 identical over 7 bases. Germline CDR1 and CDR2: SGHRS and YFSETQ. The V and J ends lost 1 base and 4 bases, in that order; junction bases with no gene match: 5. The CDR3 sequence is 15 residues long. CDR3 sequence: CASSLSGGLYNEQFF. The CDR3, as DNA: TGCGCCAGCAGCTTGTCGGGGGGACTATACAATGAGCAGTTCTTC.

To note about this clone: The same CDR3 is also encoded by other DNA sequences in this sample. The chain couples TRBV6-5 to TRBJ1-1, with unresolved D. Germline values: CDR1 MNHEY, CDR2 SVGAGI. Trimming removed 4 bases at V and 3 bases at J, with 6 bases between. CDR3 size: 12 residues. The CDR3 nucleotides are TGTGCCAGCAGTTCCCTTTACACTGAAGCTTTCTTT. It yields the protein CASSSLYTEAFF.

V is TRBV28 and J is TRBJ1-4; D might be TRBD1 (6 bases). CDR1 and CDR2 from the germline V gene are MDHEN and SYDVKM. CDR3 size: 16 residues. V gave up 2 bases and J gave up 2 bases, with 12 bases separating them. CDR3 sequence reads: CASSLRGAGTNEKLFF. CDR3 coding DNA: TGTGCCAGCAGTTTACGGGGGGCAGGTACTAATGAAAAACTGTTTTTT.

This rearrangement joins TRBV13 to TRBJ2-3, with D possibly being TRBD2 (7 bases). The CDR3 covers 15 residues. The V and J ends lost 7 bases and 1 base respectively, with 15 bases between them. Germline V gene lookup returns CDR1 PRHDT and CDR2 FYEKMQ (reference sequence). The CDR3 DNA follows: TGTGCCAGCAATTTATACGGGGGGCGCACAGATACGCAGTATTTT. Amino acids: CASNLYGGRTDTQYF.

This chain joins TRBV7-9 and TRBJ2-3; no definite D call. V was cut by 5 bases and J by 5 bases, with 14 bases left in between. This CDR3 contains 14 residues. CDR1 SEHNR and CDR2 FQNEAQ come from the germline V gene (reference sequence). The CDR3 nucleotides are TGTGCCAGCAGCCCCCGGTTAGTCGGAGATACGCAGTATTTT. Residues: CASSPRLVGDTQYF.

This chain links TRBV7-2 with TRBJ1-2; 9 bases fit TRBD1. Germline V lookup: CDR1 SGHTA, CDR2 FQGNSA. The CDR3 loop spans 14 amino acids. V shed 0 bases, J shed 6 bases, and the junction held 2 bases outside the gene matches. The CDR3 DNA reads TGTGCCAGCAGCTTAGCTGGGACAGGGCATGGCTACACCTTC. Translating gives CASSLAGTGHGYTF.

The CDR3, as DNA: TGCGCCAGCAGTGAATCTCCAGGGGTGGAGACCCAGTACTTC. Protein product: CASSESPGVETQYF. The chain uses TRBV5-1 and TRBJ2-5; TRBD1 is a possible D gene (6 bases). From germline, CDR1 is SGHRS and CDR2 YFSETQ. The CDR3 has 14 amino acids. The V end lost 5 bases, the J end lost 5 bases, and 16 bases lay between the germline ends.

The rearrangement joins TRBV7-2 to TRBJ1-1; D gene ambiguous. The CDR3 has 15 amino acids. Germline assignment: CDR1 SGHTA and CDR2 FQGNSA. V dropped 1 base and J dropped 4 bases, with 13 bases sitting between them. CDR3 loop: CASSLVWRVSTEAFF. CDR3 coding DNA: TGTGCCAGCAGCTTAGTTTGGAGGGTGAGCACTGAAGCTTTCTTT.

The chain combines TRBV4-1 with TRBJ1-1, with D perhaps TRBD1 (6 bases). The CDR3 length is 13 residues. Germline CDR1 and CDR2: MGHRA and YSYEKL. V was clipped by 0 bases and J by 8 bases, with 10 bases between them. The CDR3 nucleotides are TGCGCCAGCAGCCAAGATATAGGACAGGAAGCTTTCTTT. Translating it yields CASSQDIGQEAFF.

V and J are TRBV28 and TRBJ1-1; no definite D call. V gave up 10 bases and J gave up 0 bases, with 9 bases separating them. Germline CDR1 MDHEN, CDR2 SYDVKM. The CDR3 has 12 amino acids. The CDR3 DNA reads as TGTGCCACTTTCCGGTTGAACACTGAAGCTTTCTTT. Translating gives CATFRLNTEAFF.

The CDR3: CASSPDRGWDTEAFF. CDR3 DNA: TGTGCCAGCAGCCCCGACAGGGGCTGGGACACTGAAGCTTTCTTT. V is TRBV5-5 and J is TRBJ1-1; the match to TRBD1 covers 8 bases. CDR1 SGHKS and CDR2 YYEKEE come from the germline V gene (reference sequence). Unmatched junction bases numbered 8, after V lost 4 bases and J lost 3 bases. This CDR3 has 15 amino acids.

The chain employs TRBV21-1 and TRBJ1-4; the table gives TRBD1 as D, unverified against the DNA. TRBV21-1 is a recognized pseudogene. The CDR3 is 17 residues long. Here the CDR3 DNA reads TGTGCCAGCAGCAAACCCACAGGACAGGGCTATAATGAAAAACTGTTTTTT. Translation gives CASSKPTGQGYNEKLFF.

The gene calls are TRBV5-1 and TRBJ1-2; 8 bases align to TRBD1. V was clipped by 1 base and J by 7 bases; unmatched bases: 12. The CDR3 length is 16 residues. Germline lookup yields CDR1 SGHRS and CDR2 YFSETQ. CDR3 in DNA: TGCGCCAGCAGCTTGAACGCGGGACAGGAAGGTACTGGCTACACCTTC. Translated: CASSLNAGQEGTGYTF.

The gene calls are TRBV9 and TRBJ2-1, with D possibly matching TRBD2 (6 bases). The germline CDR1 and CDR2 sequences are SGDLS and YYNGEE. CDR3 size: 16 residues. V was shortened by 0 bases and J by 2 bases, with 12 bases between the two germline ends. The CDR3 reads CASSVDGSGPYNEQFF. The CDR3 DNA reads TGTGCCAGCAGCGTAGATGGTAGCGGTCCCTACAATGAGCAGTTCTTC. Full variable domain (remainder filled in from reference TRBV9 and TRBJ2-1): DSGVTQTPKHLITATGQRVTLRCSPRSGDLSVYWYQQSLDQGLQFLIQYYNGEERAKGNILERFSAQQFPDLHSELNLSSLELGDSALYFCASSVDGSGPYNEQFFGPGTRLTVL.

The CDR3, as DNA: TGTGCCATCAGTGGGTCCCGGGAGACCCAGTACTTC. Its protein product is CAISGSRETQYF. The gene calls are TRBV10-3 and TRBJ2-5, with D unresolved. Germline V gene sequence: CDR1 ENHRY, CDR2 SYGVKD. Trimming took 4 bases from V and 5 from J, leaving 8 bases between them. This CDR3 is built from 12 residues.